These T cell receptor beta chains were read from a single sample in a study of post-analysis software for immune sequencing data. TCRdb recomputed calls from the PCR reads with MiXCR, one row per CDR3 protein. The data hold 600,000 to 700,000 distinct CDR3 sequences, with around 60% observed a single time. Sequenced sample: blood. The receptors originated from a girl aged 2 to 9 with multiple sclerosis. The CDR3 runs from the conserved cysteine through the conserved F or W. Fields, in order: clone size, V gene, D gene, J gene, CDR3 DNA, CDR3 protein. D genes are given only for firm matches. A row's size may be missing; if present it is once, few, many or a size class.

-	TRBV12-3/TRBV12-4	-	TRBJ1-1	TGTGCCGGCGGGGGCGGGGTCGCCCCGAACACTGAAGCTTTCTTT	CAGGGGVAPNTEAFF
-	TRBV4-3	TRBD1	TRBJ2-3	TGCGCCAGCAGCCAAGATATCACGGGACAGGGGCAGTATTTT	CASSQDITGQGQYF
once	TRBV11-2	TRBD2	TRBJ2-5	TGTGCCAGCAGCTCATCGGGGGGAGAAGAGACCCAGTACTTC	CASSSSGGEETQYF
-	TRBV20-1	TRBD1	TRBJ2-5	TGCAGTGCCGGGACGACAGGGGCCCTGGAGACCCAGTACTTC	CSAGTTGALETQYF
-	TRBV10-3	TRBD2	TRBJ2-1	TGTGCCATCAGGACTAGCGGGAGCTCCTACAATGAGCAGTTCTTC	CAIRTSGSSYNEQFF
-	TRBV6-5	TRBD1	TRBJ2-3	TGTGCCAGCAATAAACAGGGGACAGATACGCAGTATTTT	CASNKQGTDTQYF
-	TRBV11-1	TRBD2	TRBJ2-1	TGTGCCAGCAGTTTGAGCGGGAGGACCCACAATGAGCAGTTCTTC	CASSLSGRTHNEQFF
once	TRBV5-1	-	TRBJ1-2	TGCGCCAGCAGCTTGACGGGGCCCTATGGCTACACCTTC	CASSLTGPYGYTF
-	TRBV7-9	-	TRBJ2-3	TGTGCCAGCAGCACAAGACAGGACTCTAGCACAGATACGCAGTATTTT	CASSTRQDSSTDTQYF
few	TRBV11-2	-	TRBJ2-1	TGTGCCAGCAGCTTAGGACCGGGTGAGCAGTTCTTC	CASSLGPGEQFF
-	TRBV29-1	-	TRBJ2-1	TGCAGTGCAAAAGGAAATGAGCAGTTCTTC	CSAKGNEQFF
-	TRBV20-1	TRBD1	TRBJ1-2	TGCAGTGCTCATGCCGGGACAGGCTATGGCTACACCTTC	CSAHAGTGYGYTF
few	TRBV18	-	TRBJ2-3	TGTGCCAGCTCACCAATGTCCGGCACAGATACGCAGTATTTT	CASSPMSGTDTQYF
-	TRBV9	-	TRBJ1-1	TGTGCCAGCAGCGTGGCTATGGGGACTGAAGCTTTCTTT	CASSVAMGTEAFF
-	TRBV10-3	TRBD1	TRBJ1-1	TGTGCCATCAGCCTACGACAGGGGGGGACTGAAGCTTTCTTT	CAISLRQGGTEAFF
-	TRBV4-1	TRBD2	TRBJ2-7	TGCGCCAGCAGCCAACACACAACTAGCGGTTCGGGGCCCTACGAGCAGTACTTC	CASSQHTTSGSGPYEQYF
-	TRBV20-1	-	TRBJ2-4	TGCAGTGCTATCACCAGCTCCGGGGCCAAAAACATTCAGTACTTC	CSAITSSGAKNIQYF
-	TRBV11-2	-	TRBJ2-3	TGTGCCAGCGTCGTGGGGCGCACAGATACGCAGTATTTT	CASVVGRTDTQYF
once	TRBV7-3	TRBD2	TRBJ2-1	TGTGCCAGCAGCACAAAAAGCCCCGGGACTAGCGGGAGGAATAAGTGGAATGAGCAGTTCTTC	CASSTKSPGTSGRNKWNEQFF
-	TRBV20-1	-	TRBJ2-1	TGCAGTGCTAGAGATTCGATTGCGATGGTGGACTGGAATGAGCAGTTCTTC	CSARDSIAMVDWNEQFF
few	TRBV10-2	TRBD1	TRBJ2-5	TGCGCCAGCAGTGAGTCGCCTACAGGGGACCAAGAGACCCAGTACTTC	CASSESPTGDQETQYF
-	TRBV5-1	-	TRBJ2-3	TGCGCCAGCAGCCCCGACACAGATGCGCAGTATTTT	CASSPDTDAQYF
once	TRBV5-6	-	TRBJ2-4	TGTGCCAGCACCCCCGGGCTGGGGGAGCACATTCAGTACTTC	CASTPGLGEHIQYF
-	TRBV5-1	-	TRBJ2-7	TGCGCCAGCAGCTTGGGAGACATGTCCTACGAGCAGTACTTC	CASSLGDMSYEQYF
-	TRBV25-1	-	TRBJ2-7	TGTGCCAGCACCCATGGGGGCATTCAGGCCGCGCAGTACTTC	CASTHGGIQAAQYF
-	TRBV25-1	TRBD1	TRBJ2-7	TGTGCCAGCAGTGCGACAGGGGTTCCTACCTACGAGCAGTACTTC	CASSATGVPTYEQYF
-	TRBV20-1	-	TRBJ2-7	TGCAGTGCTAGAGAGGAGACTATCACCGAGCAGTACTTC	CSAREETITEQYF
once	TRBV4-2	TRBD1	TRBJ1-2	TGTGCCAGCAGCCAAGATCCGGACAGGGCGGCTAACTATGGCTACACCTTC	CASSQDPDRAANYGYTF
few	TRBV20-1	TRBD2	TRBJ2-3	TGCAGTGCTTTGACTAGCGGGGGATCAGATACGCAGTATTTT	CSALTSGGSDTQYF
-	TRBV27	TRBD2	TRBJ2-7	TGTGCCAGCAGCCGGGAGGCGGGGCGCGAGCAGTACTTC	CASSREAGREQYF
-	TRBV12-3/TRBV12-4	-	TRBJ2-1	TGTGCCAGCAGCCCTCCCTCGGGTAGCTACAATGAGCAGTTCTTC	CASSPPSGSYNEQFF
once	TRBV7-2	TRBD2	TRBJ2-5	TGTGCCAGCAGCCCCAGCCTGGCGGGGGGGTACCAAGAGACCCAGTACTTC	CASSPSLAGGYQETQYF
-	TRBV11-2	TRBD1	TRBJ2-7	TGTGCCAGCAGCCTCCGACAGGGAAGGAACGAGCAGTACTTC	CASSLRQGRNEQYF
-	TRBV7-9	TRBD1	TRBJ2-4	TGTGCCAGCGGACTACAGGGGGCAGGGAACATTCAGTACTTC	CASGLQGAGNIQYF
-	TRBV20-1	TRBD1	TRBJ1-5	TGCAGTGCTGGGACAGGGGGCGGTCAGCCCCAGCATTTT	CSAGTGGGQPQHF
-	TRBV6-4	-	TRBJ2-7	TGTGCCAGCAGTGACTTGGGCAGGGACTACGAGCAGTACTTC	CASSDLGRDYEQYF
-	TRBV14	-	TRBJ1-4	TGTGCCAGCAGCCTCTTTAGAGACGAAAAACTGTTTTTT	CASSLFRDEKLFF
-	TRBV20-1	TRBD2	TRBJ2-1	TGCAGTGCTAGGTCTAGCGGGGGGGCCACCTACAATGAGCAGTTCTTC	CSARSSGGATYNEQFF
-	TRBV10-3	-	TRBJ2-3	TGTGCCATCAGCGCATCTAGCGGCACAGATACGCAGTATTTT	CAISASSGTDTQYF
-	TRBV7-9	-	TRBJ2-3	TGTGCCAGCAGCACAGACGACAGGGATACGCAGTATTTT	CASSTDDRDTQYF
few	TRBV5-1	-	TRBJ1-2	TGCGCCAGCAGCTGGGATGGGGGAAGCTATGGCTACACCTTC	CASSWDGGSYGYTF
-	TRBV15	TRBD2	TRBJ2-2	TGTGCCACCAGCACCGGGACTACCACCGGGGAGCTGTTTTTT	CATSTGTTTGELFF
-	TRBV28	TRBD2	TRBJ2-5	TGTGCCAGCAGAAAGCGGGGTTTTTACCAAGAGACCCAGTACTTC	CASRKRGFYQETQYF